This TCR beta chain stems from a study of blood T cells in healthy people across ages. Caucasian individuals from Russia who were healthy and aged 6 to 90 acted as donors. Samples each yielded at least 6 micrograms of total RNA. Germline values: CDR1 LGHNA, CDR2 YSLEER. The CDR3 runs 16 residues. The germline V and J ends were trimmed by 0 bases and 2 bases, with 11 bases remaining between them. For this clonotype: Antigen unknown.

The use of a sample-barcoded 5' primer and a J-beta primer mix characterized a second PCR of about 7 to 12 cycles. Every cDNA molecule carried a tag from a template-switch adaptor bearing 12 random nucleotides. Each CDR3 protein is one row after TCRdb ran MiXCR on the 5' RACE reads. In the table there are 700,000 to 950,000 distinct CDR3 sequences, about 62% of which are singletons. Study-level points and caveats: Because donor CMV status was unknown, expanded clonotype changes were possibly confounded.

Sequenced input: blood. The rearrangement uses TRBV4-3 and TRBJ2-1, with D perhaps matching TRBD2 (5 bases). This receptor was taken from a man aged 30-40 years in good health. The CDR3 sequence is CASSQDRAAAYNEQFF. The CDR3 DNA is TGCGCCAGCAGCCAAGATCGAGCAGCGGCCTACAATGAGCAGTTCTTC.